This T cell receptor beta chain derives from a study of shared clonotypes between healthy human individuals (dated by TCRdb to 2018 to 2021). Study-wide context: The cohort comprised a couple of women and a few men aged 18 to 49 years. For each donor, three plates each were used for CD4 naive and CD4 memory, two plates were used for CD8 naive, and one plate was used for CD8 memory. To estimate repertoire size and how much clonotype sharing occurs between individuals, the study deeply sequenced the blood TCR repertoires of about five healthy adults. To increase sequencing depth and limit assay-specific biases, TCR repertoire library preparation and sequencing were carried out by different laboratories using diverse techniques. Leukapheresis yielded between about 0.94 and 9.5 billion PBMCs per donor. Points the paper makes about the study in general: Across four donors, about 4.5% of naive CD4, 3.5% of naive CD8, around 2.5% of memory CD4, and about 0.44% of memory CD8 clonotypes were shared. Larger estimated clonotype richness was generally found for naive subsets than for memory subsets. Sampling was restricted to blood, and TCR repertoires in tissue are likely to differ from TCR repertoires in blood. Higher generation probabilities were observed for clonotypes shared by all four sorted-subset donors than for non-shared clonotypes. Pairwise subsampling led to the expectation that sequencing depth would affect the degree of clonotype sharing among donors. Rarefaction of sorted-subset datasets indicated incomplete sequencing despite the large sequencing depth. Because the study included only a small number of donors, the genetic and exposure-history diversity represented was limited.

Using the deep immunoSEQ assay, TCR CDR3 regions were amplified from genomic DNA by multiplex PCR. For each cell subset, the extracted genomic DNA was distributed evenly across all wells of several immunoSEQ 96-well plates, and each plate served as one replicate. For sorted subsets, each replicate PCR was loaded with roughly 0.2 ug genomic DNA, equivalent to 30,000 to 35,000 T cell genomes. The purified libraries were quantified using a Qubit 3.0 fluorometer, sized with a Bioanalyzer 2100, and then quantified again using the KAPA Library Quantification kit. A separate single-read 150-cycle Illumina NextSeq 550 flow cell was used to sequence each immunoSEQ 96-well plate. In the source study's methods: Because the immunoSEQ output included only junctional sequences and no quality scores, the filtering could not be the same as the filtering used for full-length reads. To assign V/J genes and CDR3, sequences were annotated against IMGT germline references using PyIR, a Python wrapper for IgBLAST v1.9. Reads were filtered out if the reads had weak V/J assignments (E-value above 1e-6), no CDR3, stop codons, out-of-frame junctions, or ambiguous translated residues. V3J clonotypes were defined as sequences sharing an identical inferred V gene, J gene, and CDR3 amino acid sequence. Percentage overlap between repertoires was computed as shared unique clonotypes divided by the size of the smaller repertoire. Richness of each repertoire was evaluated using RTK rarefaction, the Chao1 estimator, and Recon v2.1 estimates of unobserved clonotypes. Generation probabilities were computed with OLGA for all TCRbeta clonotypes obtained by the gDNA method from several donors. In TCRdb, the immuneACCESS table is reduced to in-frame sequences with V and J assigned. These tables do not hold every clone; where another copy was compared, an unresolved V gene accounts for under half, and the others remain unexplained. V, J and clone size are taken as reported in that table, and D and trimming were inferred from the DNA itself. The sample table lists 780,000 or so clones, roughly 72% of them with a count of one. The top ten clonotypes cover under 2% of the sample.

Healthy HIV-negative adults with no recently reported acute infections or vaccinations were included as donors. Every donor was a Caucasian adult residing in Nashville, Tennessee, USA. CD4+ T cells were enriched by magnetic negative selection; naive cells were then positively selected on CD45RA, and the negative fraction formed the memory subset. Blood was obtained by leukapheresis, after which PBMCs were separated by Ficoll-Histopaque density gradient centrifugation and cryopreserved in liquid nitrogen vapor phase. Purity and quantity of every magnetically sorted T cell population were checked by analytical flow cytometry. Genomic DNA was isolated from each sorted fraction and quantified by UV absorbance on a Nanodrop 2000c. This clone has more than one count but fewer than ten. There is no known antigen for this receptor. Base qualities are not recorded, but no much larger clone differs from it by a single base.

Taken from the germline V gene, the CDR1 and CDR2 loops are MDHEN and SYDVKM. Trimming removed 6 bases from V and 2 bases from J; the gene matches leave 3 bases unexplained. The CDR3 runs 14 residues from the cysteine to the phenylalanine. The entry retains the CDR3 DNA only, 42 bases that are in frame from base 1. This TCR came from a woman aged 25-40 years in good health. Sequencing was performed on memory CD4+ T cells sorted from blood. In the paper's terms, the cell subset or site label means: CD45RA-negative fraction. The rearrangement joined TRBV28 to TRBJ1-4; 7 bases in the middle match TRBD1. For the CDR3, the sequence is CASRLGGTNEKLFF. The DNA sequence reads TGTGCCAGCAGGTTAGGGGGCACTAATGAAAAACTGTTTTTT.